This T cell receptor beta chain was retrieved from a study of shared clonotypes between healthy human individuals. The wider study: The plates for each donor numbered three CD4 naive, three CD4 memory, two CD8 naive and one CD8 memory.

The germline gives CDR1 WNHNN, CDR2 SYGVQD (reference sequence). The CDR3 is 15 amino acids. The V gene lost 4 bases and the J gene lost 1 base, with 10 bases spanning the gap. Memory CD4+ cells were the fraction left after CD45RA+ naive selection. The data were produced by immunoSEQ multiplex PCR, yet TCRdb's version contains in-frame clones alone and is incomplete. The repertoire consists of around 2,000,000 clones, with roughly 95% occurring once and the leading ten covering roughly 0.13%. This TCR was recovered from a man aged 18 to 35 in good health. Source material: naive CD4+ T cells sorted from blood. Indicated subset: CD45RA+ positively selected. The chain carries TRBV10-1 and TRBJ2-2; D gene uncertain. Written as DNA, the CDR3 is TGCGCCAGCAGTGGGGGTATGGAGAACACCGGGGAGCTGTTTTTT. Translated, it gives CASSGGMENTGELFF.